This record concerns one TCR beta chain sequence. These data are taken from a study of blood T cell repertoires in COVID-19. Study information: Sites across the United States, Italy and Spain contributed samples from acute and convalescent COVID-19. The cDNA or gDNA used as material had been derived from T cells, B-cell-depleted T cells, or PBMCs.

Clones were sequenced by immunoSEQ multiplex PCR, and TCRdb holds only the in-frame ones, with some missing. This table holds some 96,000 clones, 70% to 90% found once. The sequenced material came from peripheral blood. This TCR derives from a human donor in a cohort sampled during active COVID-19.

CDR3 sequence reads: CASRGAQDTEAFF. The CDR3 DNA sequence: TGTGCCAGCAGGGGGGCGCAGGACACTGAAGCTTTCTTT. The V and J genes are TRBV12-3 or TRBV12-4 and TRBJ1-1; a possible D gene is TRBD1 (6 bases). V was trimmed by 6 bases and J by 3 bases, leaving 11 bases between them. The length of the CDR3 is 13 residues.